This is a list of T cell receptor beta chains from one sample in a study of blood T cell repertoires in COVID-19. Assay: immunoSEQ multiplex PCR; the TCRdb copy retains only in-frame clones and omits some. The sample holds around 250,000 clones, just over 85% seen once. The sequenced sample was PBMCs or T cells enriched from blood (not recorded which). These receptors all come from a man aged 18 to 30 who had recovered from COVID-19. CDR3s include the opening cysteine and the closing phenylalanine or tryptophan. D genes are given only for firm matches. Size is omitted from some rows. Given values are once, few, many or a class for expanded clones.

V gene	J gene	D gene	clone size	CDR3 DNA	CDR3 protein
TRBV3-1/TRBV3-2	TRBJ2-3	TRBD2	-	TGTGCCAGCAGCCCACTAGCGGGGGCGACCACAGATACGCAGTATTTT	CASSPLAGATTDTQYF
TRBV5-1	TRBJ2-2	-	-	TGCGCCAGCAGCCCCGGTGAGGTGAACACCGGGGAGCTGTTTTTT	CASSPGEVNTGELFF
TRBV19	TRBJ2-1	-	-	TGTGCCAGTAGTCCCGGCGCCGGGGTCAGCTCCTACAATGAGCAGTTCTTC	CASSPGAGVSSYNEQFF
TRBV6-5	TRBJ1-1	-	-	TGTGCCAGCAGGCTTTCTTTTGGCCAGAACACTGAAGCTTTCTTT	CASRLSFGQNTEAFF
TRBV28	TRBJ1-3	-	-	TGTGCCAGCAGTACCCCTCCGGGAGGGCTCTCTGGAAACACCATATATTTT	CASSTPPGGLSGNTIYF
TRBV5-8	TRBJ2-1	TRBD2	-	TGTGCCAGCAGCTTTAGCGGGAGCTCCTACAATGAGCAGTTCTTC	CASSFSGSSYNEQFF
TRBV28	TRBJ2-1	-	few	TGTGCCAGCAGTTTAACTCCCTCCTACAATGAGCAGTTCTTC	CASSLTPSYNEQFF
TRBV7-6	TRBJ2-3	TRBD1	-	TGTGCCAGCAGCGATGGGACAGGGTTCCCGTCGCAGTATTTT	CASSDGTGFPSQYF
TRBV5-4	TRBJ2-3	TRBD2	few	TGTGCCAGCCCGCGACTAGCGGACACAGATACGCAGTATTTT	CASPRLADTDTQYF
TRBV11-3	TRBJ2-7	-	-	TGTGCCAGCAGCTCCCCGGGTCGGATGCGGTACTTC	CASSSPGRMRYF
TRBV29-1	TRBJ2-5	TRBD1	-	TGCAGCGTTTTGGACAGGCAAGAGACCCAGTACTTC	CSVLDRQETQYF
TRBV6-4	TRBJ2-3	TRBD2	-	TGTGCCAGCAGTCTTAGCGGGGGGGCAACAGATACGCAGTATTTT	CASSLSGGATDTQYF
TRBV6-1	TRBJ2-1	TRBD1	medium-sized	TGTGCCAGCAGTGAAGGGGACAGGGGTGAGCAGTTCTTC	CASSEGDRGEQFF
TRBV6-2/TRBV6-3	TRBJ2-7	TRBD2	once	TGTGCCAGCAGTTACTTTAGCGGGAGGGGTTACGAGCAGTACTTC	CASSYFSGRGYEQYF
TRBV5-4	TRBJ1-2	-	-	TGTGCCAGCAGCCCGGACAAGAACTATGGCTACACCTTC	CASSPDKNYGYTF
TRBV5-1	TRBJ2-3	TRBD2	-	TGCGCCAGCAGCTTGGGGGCTAGCGGGTCGAGCACAGATACGCAGTATTTT	CASSLGASGSSTDTQYF
TRBV7-7	TRBJ2-3	TRBD2	-	TGTGCTAGCAGCCTAGGGGCTAGCGGGGGCATAACAGATACGCAGTATTTT	CASSLGASGGITDTQYF
TRBV27	TRBJ2-3	TRBD2	-	TGTGCCAGCAGTTTATCGCTGGGCGGGGGTGCAGATACGCAGTATTTT	CASSLSLGGGADTQYF
TRBV24-1	TRBJ2-5	TRBD1	many	TGTGCCACCAGTGATACAGGGGGCGGAGAGACCCAGTACTTC	CATSDTGGGETQYF
TRBV30	TRBJ1-1	-	-	TGTGCCTGGAGCGAACAGGGTATGAGGGAGACTGAAGCTTTCTTT	CAWSEQGMRETEAFF
TRBV10-1	TRBJ2-1	-	-	TGCGCCAGCAGTGAGTCGACCAGGACCTACAATGAGCAGTTCTTC	CASSESTRTYNEQFF
TRBV5-1	TRBJ1-1	TRBD1	-	TGCGCCAGCAGTTCTACCGGGACAGGGGACACTGAAGCTTTCTTT	CASSSTGTGDTEAFF
TRBV7-6	TRBJ2-7	TRBD2	-	TGTGCCAGCAGCTTAGGTAGCGGGTTCAACGTATACGAGCAGTACTTC	CASSLGSGFNVYEQYF
TRBV10-2	TRBJ2-2	TRBD1	once	TGCGCCAGCAGCAGGACAGGGGGTAGAGAGCTGTTTTTT	CASSRTGGRELFF
TRBV5-1	TRBJ2-1	-	-	TGCGCCAGCAGCCAAAATCCGGGACTCAATGGGAATGAGCAGTTCTTC	CASSQNPGLNGNEQFF
TRBV15	TRBJ1-1	-	-	TGTGCCACCAGCAGAGAGATCGGGTTCACTGAAGCTTTCTTT	CATSREIGFTEAFF
TRBV6-5	TRBJ1-1	TRBD1	-	TGTGCCAGCAGCTGGGGACAGGGGGTCACTGAAGCTTTCTTT	CASSWGQGVTEAFF
TRBV5-4	TRBJ2-3	-	-	TGTGCCAGCAGCTTCGTGGGCGGCACAGATACGCAGTATTTT	CASSFVGGTDTQYF
TRBV6-5	TRBJ1-2	-	-	TGTGCCAGCACCCGGGACAACAGTAACTATGGCTACACCTTC	CASTRDNSNYGYTF
TRBV15	TRBJ2-2	-	-	TGTGCCACCAGTCTAGATTCCGGGGAGCTGTTTTTT	CATSLDSGELFF
TRBV10-3	TRBJ1-1	TRBD1	-	TGTGCCATCAGTGCAGGGGGCGCGGGGAACACTGAAGCTTTCTTT	CAISAGGAGNTEAFF
TRBV12-5	TRBJ2-5	TRBD2	-	TGTGCTAGTGGTCATGGACTAGCCCCGGGGGAGACCCAGTACTTC	CASGHGLAPGETQYF
TRBV27	TRBJ1-2	TRBD1	-	TGTGCCAGCAGTACAACCCTGGACAGGGTCCCACCGGAGGGCTACACCTTC	CASSTTLDRVPPEGYTF
TRBV11-3	TRBJ2-3	TRBD2	-	TGTGCCAGCAGCTTAGCCCTGACTAGCGGGAACACAGATACGCAGTATTTT	CASSLALTSGNTDTQYF
TRBV5-1	TRBJ1-3	-	-	TGCGCCAGCAGCTTGGATCAGGGTAGAAACACCATATATTTT	CASSLDQGRNTIYF
TRBV7-9	TRBJ2-7	TRBD1	-	TGTGCCAGCAGCCCACTCGGGACAGGGCCCTACGAGCAGTACTTC	CASSPLGTGPYEQYF
TRBV5-4	TRBJ1-2	TRBD1	once	TGTGCCAGCAGCGGGACAGGGTCCAGCTACACCTTC	CASSGTGSSYTF
TRBV6-1	TRBJ1-2	TRBD1	-	TGTGCCAGCAGTGCCACGATACCGGGACAGGGTTTAGGTGGCTACACCTTC	CASSATIPGQGLGGYTF
TRBV4-1	TRBJ1-1	-	-	TGCGCCAGCAGCCAAGAGGGGGCTGCTTTCTTT	CASSQEGAAFF
TRBV28	TRBJ1-5	-	-	TGTGCCAGCACGGTCGGGGGACCCCACCCCCAGCATTTT	CASTVGGPHPQHF
TRBV6-4	TRBJ2-5	-	-	TGTGCCAGCAGTGAGACGACAGAATCCCAAGAGACCCAGTACTTC	CASSETTESQETQYF
TRBV10-3	TRBJ1-2	TRBD1	-	TGTGCCACCCAGGTGGCAGGGGGCCTCTATGGCTACACCTTC	CATQVAGGLYGYTF
TRBV19	TRBJ2-3	-	-	TGTGCCACGGAAAAGGAGTGGCGGGGCGGCACAGATACGCAGTATTTT	CATEKEWRGGTDTQYF
TRBV6-5	TRBJ1-2	TRBD1	once	TGTGCCAGCAGTTTTTTCAGGGGGCGCTGGTATGGCTACACCTTC	CASSFFRGRWYGYTF
TRBV4-1	TRBJ2-7	-	-	TGCGCCAGCAGCCAGACGACAGGAGAATACCACGAGCAGTACTTC	CASSQTTGEYHEQYF
TRBV6-5	TRBJ2-7	TRBD1	-	TGTGCCAGCAATTTATTGGACAGGGGGGTCTACGAGCAGTACTTC	CASNLLDRGVYEQYF
TRBV10-3	TRBJ1-5	TRBD1	-	TGTGCCATCAGTGAGGGGGACAGGGGGCGACGACAGCCCCAGCATTTT	CAISEGDRGRRQPQHF
TRBV12-3/TRBV12-4	TRBJ2-3	-	-	TGTGCCAGCAGTTTACGGGGATGGCAGTATTTT	CASSLRGWQYF